One sample yielded the 21 T cell receptor beta chains listed below, sequenced in a study of CD8+ T cells in alopecia areata. As the sequencing template, cDNA was produced by extracting RNA and reverse transcribing it. Repertoires were generated with immunoSEQ multiplex PCR, while TCRdb's copy carries only in-frame clones and drops some. The table has 60,000 to 65,000 clones, roughly 46% seen once. The sequenced sample was NKG2D-low CD8+ T cells sorted from blood. The receptors originated from a human donor with alopecia areata.

This chain connects TRBV27 to TRBJ2-6; D not resolved. The germline V and J ends were trimmed by 5 bases and 2 bases, with 1 base remaining between them. There are 12 residues in the CDR3. CDR1 and CDR2 from the germline V gene are MNHEY and SMNVEV (reference sequence). CDR3 loop: CASSTGANVLTF. The DNA for the CDR3 is TGTGCCAGCAGTACTGGGGCCAACGTCCTGACTTTC.

The rearrangement uses TRBV29-1 and TRBJ2-7, with D perhaps matching TRBD2 (6 bases). This CDR3 has 13 residues. In germline, CDR1 is SQVTM, CDR2 ANQGSEA. The V end was cut by 0 bases, the J end by 7 bases, with 13 bases between. The CDR3 region has the DNA TGCAGCGTTGAAGATGGGACTCCCCTGGAGCAGTACTTC. Protein product: CSVEDGTPLEQYF.

This rearrangement joins TRBV5-4 to TRBJ2-1; no reliable D call. Germline V CDR1 and CDR2: SGHNT, YYREEE (reference sequence). The CDR3 runs to 12 residues. Trimming pared 0 bases from V and 8 bases from J, leaving 6 bases between. This CDR3 reads CASSLGPDEQFF. Here the CDR3 DNA reads TGTGCCAGCAGCTTGGGCCCGGATGAGCAGTTCTTC.

The genes are TRBV25-1 and TRBJ1-1, with 8 nucleotides matching TRBD1. The germline V gene encodes CDR1 MGHDK and CDR2 SYGVNS. CDR3 length equals 15 residues. V was clipped by 3 bases and J by 1 base; unmatched bases: 4. CDR3 in DNA: TGTGCCAGCAGTGATCCCGGGACAGGGAACACTGAAGCTTTCTTT. Protein sequence: CASSDPGTGNTEAFF. Using reference TRBV25-1 and TRBJ1-1 for the parts outside the CDR3, the full variable domain is EADIYQTPRYLVIGTGKKITLECSQTMGHDKMYWYQQDPGMELHLIHYSYGVNSTEKGDLSSESTVSRIRTEHFPLTLESARPSHTSQYLCASSDPGTGNTEAFFGQGTRLTVV.

The chain has TRBV7-6 and TRBJ2-1; possibly TRBD1 or TRBD2 for D (5 bases each). V lost 1 base and J 1 base, leaving 11 bases between the germline ends. This CDR3 comprises 16 residues. Germline CDR1 reads SGHVS; CDR2 reads FNYEAQ. This CDR3 is CASSLGGATSYNEQFF. The CDR3 DNA is TGTGCCAGCAGCTTAGGAGGGGCGACTTCCTACAATGAGCAGTTCTTC. Combining the CDR3 with reference TRBV7-6 and TRBJ2-1 gives the whole variable domain GAGVSQSPRYKVTKRGQDVALRCDPISGHVSLYWYRQALGQGPEFLTYFNYEAQQDKSGLPNDRFSAERPEGSISTLTIQRTEQRDSAMYRCASSLGGATSYNEQFFGPGTRLTVL.

This clone has ten or more counts. The CDR3 bases are TGTGCCAGCAGTTTTAATCATCTCCGAGACAGCAACTACGAGCAGTACTTC. This translates into CASSFNHLRDSNYEQYF. The chain recombines TRBV28 with TRBJ2-7, with D perhaps TRBD1 (5 bases). The CDR3 covers 17 residues. CDR1 and CDR2 from the germline V gene are MDHEN and SYDVKM. V lost 3 bases, J lost 3 bases, and 21 bases lay in between.

The rearrangement uses TRBV29-1 and TRBJ2-3, with 9 bases lining up with TRBD2. Trimming at V came to 5 bases and at J to 1 base, leaving 4 bases not matched to a gene. This CDR3 comprises 14 residues. The V gene's germline CDR1 is SQVTM and CDR2 ANQGSEA. DNA of the CDR3: TGCAGCGTTCGCGGGAGGGGGGGCACAGATACGCAGTATTTT. It is translated as CSVRGRGGTDTQYF.

This clone has more than one count but fewer than ten. This same CDR3 is encoded by further DNA sequences in the sample. The CDR3 DNA follows: TGTGCCAGCAGCCTAGGCACAGATACGCAGTATTTT. It yields the protein CASSLGTDTQYF. The V and J genes are TRBV7-9 and TRBJ2-3; no clear D gene. The CDR3 is made up of 12 amino acids. The germline V gene has CDR1 SEHNR and CDR2 FQNEAQ (reference sequence). Trimming pared 5 bases from V and 1 base from J, leaving 4 bases between.

J is TRBJ2-7 and V is TRBV13; 10 bases map to TRBD2. V trimming: 5 bases; J trimming: 6 bases; junction bases outside the gene matches: 4. Looked up from germline, CDR1 is PRHDT and CDR2 is FYEKMQ (reference sequence). This CDR3 comprises 13 residues. The CDR3 sequence is CASSLAGVPEQYF. The CDR3 DNA follows: TGTGCCAGCAGCCTAGCGGGAGTCCCCGAGCAGTACTTC.

V and J are TRBV7-3 and TRBJ1-1; TRBD1 matches at 7 bases. CDR1 and CDR2 from the germline V gene are SGHTA and FQGTGA. The trim removed 3 bases at V and 1 base at J, leaving 2 bases unmatched. This CDR3 has 14 amino acids. In nucleotides, the CDR3 is TGTGCCAGCAGCTTGACAGGGAGGAACACTGAAGCTTTCTTT. Translating gives CASSLTGRNTEAFF. The variable domain in full, completed from reference TRBV7-3 and TRBJ1-1, reads GAGVSQTPSNKVTEKGKYVELRCDPISGHTALYWYRQSLGQGPEFLIYFQGTGAADDSGLPNDRFFAVRPEGSVSTLKIQRTERGDSAVYLCASSLTGRNTEAFFGQGTRLTVV.

The rearrangement joins TRBV15 to TRBJ1-5; possible D gene TRBD1, 5 bases. Germline V lookup: CDR1 LNHNV, CDR2 YYDKDF (reference sequence). Trimming left V 3 bases short and J 3 bases short, with 21 bases between. This CDR3 spans 18 amino acids. The CDR3 region has the DNA TGTGCCACCAGCAGGCCCTCCTCAGGGCTGGGAATCAATCAGCCCCAGCATTTT. This gives the protein CATSRPSSGLGINQPQHF.

This clone has a handful of counts. The CDR3 protein is CSVNYNSGNGYTF. CDR3 DNA sequence: TGCAGCGTTAACTACAACAGCGGGAACGGCTACACCTTC. The chain links TRBV29-1 to TRBJ1-2; D is undetermined. CDR3 length: 13 amino acids. Germline values: CDR1 SQVTM, CDR2 ANQGSEA. The V end was cut by 5 bases, the J end by 8 bases, with 18 bases between.

The chain links TRBV7-9 to TRBJ2-7; D is uncertain. Germline V lookup: CDR1 SEHNR, CDR2 FQNEAQ (reference sequence). V dropped 10 bases and J dropped 4 bases, with 17 bases sitting between them. This CDR3 has 13 amino acids. The CDR3 here is CATDGPIRYEQYF. The CDR3 DNA follows: TGTGCCACCGACGGGCCCATACGATACGAGCAGTACTTC.

This clone was recorded a few times. The genes are TRBV5-8 and TRBJ1-1; D remains unclear. V was clipped by 1 base and J by 4 bases, with 8 bases between them. Germline V gene data show CDR1 as SGHTS and CDR2 as YDEGEE. This CDR3 has 13 residues. In DNA, the CDR3 is TGTGCCAGCAGCTTGTTGGGAGGCACTGAAGCTTTCTTT. It yields the protein CASSLLGGTEAFF. Variable domain in full (rest from reference TRBV5-8 and TRBJ1-1): EAGVTQSPTHLIKTRGQQATLRCSPISGHTSVYWYQQALGLGLQFLLWYDEGEERNRGNFPPRFSGRQFPNYSSELNVNALELEDSALYLCASSLLGGTEAFFGQGTRLTVV.

There are a few counts of this clone. This chain joins TRBV10-3 and TRBJ2-1; possibly TRBD1 for D (5 bases). The V end lost 2 bases, the J end lost 9 bases, and 14 bases lay between the germline ends. This CDR3 has 14 amino acids. CDR1 ENHRY and CDR2 SYGVKD come from the germline V gene. CDR3 protein: CAISEGHGGVEQFF. The CDR3 nucleotides read TGTGCCATCAGTGAGGGACACGGCGGCGTTGAGCAGTTCTTC.

This sequence joins TRBV27 and TRBJ2-1; 10 bases line up with TRBD2. CDR3 size: 16 residues. Germline CDR1 is MNHEY and CDR2 is SMNVEV (reference sequence). Trimming removed 4 bases from V and 6 bases from J; junction bases left unmatched: 9. This CDR3 is CASSSDIAGGSNEQFF. CDR3 coding DNA: TGTGCCAGCAGTTCCGATATAGCGGGGGGAAGCAATGAGCAGTTCTTC.

There are a few counts of this clone. V usage is TRBV7-9 and J usage is TRBJ1-1; 8 nucleotides agree with TRBD1. The CDR3 has 16 residues. V lost 4 bases and J lost 4; bases outside the gene matches: 11. CDR1 and CDR2 (germline): SEHNR, FQNEAQ (reference sequence). The CDR3, as DNA: TGTGCCAGCAGCTATGGGACAGGCCTACGCCCCACTGAAGCTTTCTTT. Protein: CASSYGTGLRPTEAFF.

This clone was seen more than once but under ten times. The chain uses TRBV29-1 and TRBJ2-7; 8 nucleotides agree with TRBD2. Germline-derived CDR1 and CDR2 are SQVTM and ANQGSEA. There are 14 residues in the CDR3. V shed 7 bases, J shed 7 bases, and the junction held 15 bases outside the gene matches. The CDR3 is CSAGGLSGRWEQYF. CDR3 DNA sequence: TGCAGCGCCGGTGGCTTAAGCGGGAGATGGGAGCAGTACTTC.

The chain combines TRBV2 with TRBJ2-1; unclear D gene. Trimming shortened V by 4 bases and J by 8 bases, and 18 bases separated the two germline ends. Per germline, CDR1 SNHLY and CDR2 FYNNEI. The CDR3 has 15 residues. The CDR3 spells CASSVSLGPIYEQFF. CDR3 bases: TGTGCCAGCAGTGTATCCCTTGGGCCTATCTATGAGCAGTTCTTC.

The J gene is TRBJ2-2, the V gene TRBV4-1, with a weak D call TRBD1 (5 bases). The CDR3 is 15 residues long. From germline, CDR1 is MGHRA and CDR2 YSYEKL. Trimming took 4 bases from V and 3 from J, leaving 12 bases between them. The CDR3 nucleotides are TGCGCCAGCAGCCGATTGACAGAGTACACCGGGGAGCTGTTTTTT. It codes for CASSRLTEYTGELFF.

J is TRBJ1-3 and V is TRBV29-1, with 8 bases lining up with TRBD1. The V gene end was trimmed by 1 base and the J gene end by 6 bases; junction bases not matched to a gene: 8. This CDR3 comprises 15 residues. CDR1 is SQVTM and CDR2 is ANQGSEA in the germline V gene. In DNA form, the CDR3 reads TGCAGCGTTGAAGGGGAACAGGGACAGGCAAACACCATATATTTT. Encoded protein: CSVEGEQGQANTIYF.